Listed here is a single T cell receptor (beta chain). Its target is unknown. The data derive from a study of graft-versus-host responses after intestinal transplantation. Study information: Each patient got anti-thymocyte globulin induction, then tacrolimus and steroids for around 3 years.

Per the germline V gene, CDR1 is LGHNA and CDR2 is YSLEER. This CDR3 is 15 amino acids long. V was trimmed by 3 bases and J by 1 base, leaving 13 bases between them. TCRdb keeps only in-frame clones here, not all; method: immunoSEQ multiplex PCR. This sample has around 120,000 clones; around 95% occur once, and the top ten carry 2.5% to 3.5%. Study-wide results and limits: Declining HvG levels early post-transplant were linked to peak circulating GvH clone levels. Those patients showing graft-donor T cell macrochimerism displayed high graft-versus-host to host-versus-graft clonal ratios in allografts. The marrow of recipients harbored GvH clones, and ileum or blood showed some of them first.

V and J are TRBV4-3 and TRBJ2-7; possibly TRBD1 for D (6 bases). The source material was unstimulated CD8+ T cells sorted from spleen or lymph node cells, sampled before intestinal transplant. This sequence was found in a human donor who received an intestinal transplant. Here the CDR3 reads CASSQGRDTSYEQYF. CDR3 DNA: TGCGCCAGCAGCCAGGGCCGGGACACTTCCTACGAGCAGTACTTC.